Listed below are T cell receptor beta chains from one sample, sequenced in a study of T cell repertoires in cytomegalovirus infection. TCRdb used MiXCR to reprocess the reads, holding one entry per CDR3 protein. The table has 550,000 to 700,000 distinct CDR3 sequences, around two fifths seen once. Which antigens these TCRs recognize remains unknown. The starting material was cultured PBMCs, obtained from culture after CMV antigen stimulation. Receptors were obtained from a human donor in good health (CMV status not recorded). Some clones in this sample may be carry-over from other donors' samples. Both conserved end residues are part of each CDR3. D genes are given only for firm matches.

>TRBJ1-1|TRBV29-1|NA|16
CSVEAARTALSTEAFF
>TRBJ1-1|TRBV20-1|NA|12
CSVLVGNTEAFF
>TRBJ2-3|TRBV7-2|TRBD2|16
CASSLGLAGSTDTQYF
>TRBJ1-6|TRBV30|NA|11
CAWMANSPLHF
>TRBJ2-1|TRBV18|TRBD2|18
CASSPPNAGLAGGLEQFF
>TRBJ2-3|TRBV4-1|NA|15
CASSQLASNGDTQYF
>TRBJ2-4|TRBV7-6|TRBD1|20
CASSLKTGTGGNLAKNIQYF
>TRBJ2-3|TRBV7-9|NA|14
CASSVTLAGDTQYF
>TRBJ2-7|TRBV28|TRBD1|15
CASSLPGQKRHEQYF
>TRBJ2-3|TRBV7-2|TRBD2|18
CASSLARLAGGVADTQYF
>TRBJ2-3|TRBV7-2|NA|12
CASSFPVGPQYF
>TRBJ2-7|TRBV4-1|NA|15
CASSQVEGEFYEQYF
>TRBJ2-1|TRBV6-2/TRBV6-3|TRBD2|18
CASSYDSGGFLSYNEQFF
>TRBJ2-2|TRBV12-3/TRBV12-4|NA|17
CASSPLGRAPNTGELFF
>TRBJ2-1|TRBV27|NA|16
CASSVSPGGTYNEQFF
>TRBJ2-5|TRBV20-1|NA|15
CSARDPKAGQETQYF
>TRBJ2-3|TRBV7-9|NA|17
CASSLDRAGSGTDTQYF
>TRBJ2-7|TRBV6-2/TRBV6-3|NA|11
CASSNRTLQYF
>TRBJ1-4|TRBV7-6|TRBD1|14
CASSPTGGREKLFF
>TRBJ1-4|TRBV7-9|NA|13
CASSLVSNEKLFF
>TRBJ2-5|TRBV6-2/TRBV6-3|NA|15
CASSSLDASQETQYF
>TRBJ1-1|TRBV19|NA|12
CASSILEGEAFF
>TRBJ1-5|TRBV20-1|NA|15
CSARVGGSLNQPQHF
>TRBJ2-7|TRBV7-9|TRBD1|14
CASSGQGAGYEQYF
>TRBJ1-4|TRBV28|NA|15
CASTMGGNRQEKLFF
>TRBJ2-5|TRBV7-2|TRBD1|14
CASSNRGTRETQYF
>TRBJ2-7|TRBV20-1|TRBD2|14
CSASVSGGAYEQYF
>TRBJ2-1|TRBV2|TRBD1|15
CATLSRDRGGNEQFF
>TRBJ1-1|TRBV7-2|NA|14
CASSLAGARAEAFF
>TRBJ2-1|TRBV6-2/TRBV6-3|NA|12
CASSRVYNEQFF
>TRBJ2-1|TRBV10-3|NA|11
CAISYDNEQFF
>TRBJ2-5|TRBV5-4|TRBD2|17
CASSPKSSGAYQETQYF
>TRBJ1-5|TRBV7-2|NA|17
CASSPGPYRYSNQPQHF
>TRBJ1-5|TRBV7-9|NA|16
CASGKARDGANQPQHF
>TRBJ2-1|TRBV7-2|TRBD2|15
CASSFRLAGDNEQFF